This T cell receptor (beta chain) was sequenced in a study of blood T cell repertoires in COVID-19. As for the study in general: All recovered Cohort 3 donors got two negative PCRs, got clearance, or saw symptom resolution. Researchers got acute and convalescent COVID-19 samples from the United States, Italy and Spain. T cells, B-cell-depleted T cells, or PBMCs supplied cDNA or gDNA.

Repertoires were generated with immunoSEQ multiplex PCR, while TCRdb's copy carries only in-frame clones and drops some. The table lists roughly 200,000 clones, around 87% of them singletons. Adults between about 18 and 89 years of age took part from fewer than 30 US areas. The V gene lost 4 bases and the J gene lost 0 bases, with 22 bases spanning the gap. Germline V gives CDR1 LGHNA, CDR2 YNFKEQ. The CDR3 extends over 20 amino acids. This TCR derives from a man aged 30 to 45 in a cohort exposed to, infected with or recovered from COVID-19 (not recorded which). The gene calls are TRBV4-2 and TRBJ2-6, with D possibly being TRBD1 (5 bases). Material: PBMCs or T cells enriched from blood (not recorded which). CDR3 DNA: TGTGCCAGCAGCCCGCATTCTCAATTATTTGGGGCCTCTGGGGCCAACGTCCTGACTTTC. It codes for CASSPHSQLFGASGANVLTF.